Below, 27 T cell receptor beta chains from the same sample are listed, as sequenced in a study of OX40 agonist ivuxolimab in advanced cancers. Assay: immunoSEQ multiplex PCR; the TCRdb copy retains only in-frame clones and omits some. The table lists over 55,000 clones, more than 85% of them singletons. Sequencing was performed on CD4+ or CD8+ T cells sorted from blood, taken in a trial of the OX40 agonist ivuxolimab. The receptors derive from an adult with an advanced solid tumor such as melanoma, head and neck, liver or kidney cancer.

The chain has TRBV7-2 and TRBJ2-7, with D tentatively TRBD1 (6 bases). Germline lookup yields CDR1 SGHTA and CDR2 FQGNSA. Trimming stripped 5 bases from V and 2 bases from J, with 13 bases between. There are 14 residues in the CDR3. CDR3 nucleotide sequence: TGTGCCAGCAGCAGGGACAACCTCGCCTACGAGCAGTACTTC. It encodes CASSRDNLAYEQYF.

This clone was observed once. This chain uses TRBV7-2 with TRBJ2-5, with D unclear. The CDR3 length is 13 residues. Trimming stripped 2 bases from V and 2 bases from J, with 6 bases between. CDR1 is SGHTA, CDR2 FQGNSA, per germline. In DNA form, the CDR3 reads TGTGCCAGCAGCTTATGGACGCAAGAGACCCAGTACTTC. Amino acids: CASSLWTQETQYF. Filled out from reference TRBV7-2 and TRBJ2-5, the complete variable domain reads GAGVSQSPSNKVTEKGKDVELRCDPISGHTALYWYRQSLGQGLEFLIYFQGNSAPDKSGLPSDRFSAERTGGSVSTLTIQRTQQEDSAVYLCASSLWTQETQYFGPGTRLLVL.

This clone showed up just once. The genes are TRBV7-2 and TRBJ1-1; the D gene is possibly TRBD1 (6 bases). This CDR3 is built from 14 residues. Germline V gives CDR1 SGHTA, CDR2 FQGNSA. The V and J ends lost 5 bases and 4 bases respectively, with 14 bases between them. The CDR3: CASSLTQGVTEAFF. As DNA, the CDR3 is TGTGCCAGCAGCCTAACACAGGGTGTCACTGAAGCTTTCTTT.

This clone was recorded once. V and J are TRBV18 and TRBJ1-4; D gene uncertain. CDR3 length equals 17 residues. Germline assignment: CDR1 KGHSH and CDR2 LQKENI. Trimming cost V 1 base and J 0 bases, with 12 bases left between them. CDR3 residues: CASSPQPKTSTNEKLFF. The CDR3 coding sequence is TGTGCCAGCTCACCACAACCGAAGACCTCAACTAATGAAAAACTGTTTTTT.

The chain recombines TRBV16 with TRBJ1-1; D remains unclear. The germline V gene encodes CDR1 KGHSY and CDR2 FQNENV. The CDR3 is 13 amino acids. The germline V and J ends were trimmed by 2 bases and 4 bases, with 8 bases remaining between them. The CDR3 reads CASSQQEGTEAFF. DNA of the CDR3: TGTGCCAGCAGCCAACAGGAGGGCACTGAAGCTTTCTTT.

J is TRBJ2-1 and V is TRBV6-5, with 8 bases that match TRBD2. With V trimmed by 6 bases and J by 6 bases, 7 bases remained unmatched. Per the germline V gene, CDR1 is MNHEY and CDR2 is SVGAGI. The CDR3 is 14 amino acids. CDR3 sequence: CASSLPGGGNEQFF. In DNA, the CDR3 is TGTGCCAGCAGCTTGCCGGGGGGGGGCAATGAGCAGTTCTTC.

V and J are TRBV27 and TRBJ1-3, with TRBD1 as a possible D gene (5 bases). The length of the CDR3 is 14 residues. CDR1 MNHEY and CDR2 SMNVEV come from the germline V gene (reference sequence). V was shortened by 1 base and J by 4 bases, with 8 bases between the two germline ends. DNA of the CDR3: TGTGCCAGCAGTTTATGGGGCGGAGGAAACACCATATATTTT. The encoded protein is CASSLWGGGNTIYF.

The chain couples TRBV7-2 to TRBJ2-1, with TRBD2 as a possible D gene (6 bases). The CDR3 has 16 amino acids. Germline V gives CDR1 SGHTA, CDR2 FQGNSA. Trimming removed 2 bases from V and 1 base from J, with 12 bases in between. Here the CDR3 reads CASSLTGAISYNEQFF. The CDR3 region has the DNA TGTGCCAGCAGCTTAACGGGAGCTATTTCCTACAATGAGCAGTTCTTC.

The gene calls are TRBV30 and TRBJ1-4; TRBD1 matches 8 bases. Trimming at V came to 3 bases and at J to 10 bases, leaving 10 bases not matched to a gene. This CDR3 region has 14 residues. The germline V gene has CDR1 GTSNPN and CDR2 SVGIG (reference sequence). The CDR3 sequence is CAWSYGQGLGKLFF. The CDR3 DNA follows: TGTGCCTGGAGCTATGGACAGGGTTTAGGAAAACTGTTTTTT.

This sequence joins TRBV5-6 and TRBJ1-2; D not certain. CDR1 SGHDT and CDR2 YYEEEE come from the germline V gene. V lost 4 bases to trimming and J lost 2 bases, with 15 bases between them. The CDR3 spans 15 residues. CDR3 DNA: TGTGCCAGCAGCCCGGATCCGACGGGGAACTATGGCTACACCTTC. It codes for CASSPDPTGNYGYTF.

This clone was found once. The chain has TRBV28 and TRBJ2-7, with 14 bases lining up with TRBD2. Germline V gene data show CDR1 as MDHEN and CDR2 as SYDVKM. This CDR3 is 13 amino acids long. Trimming took 9 bases from V and 4 from J; bases not matched to a gene: 2. The CDR3 reads CARGLAGEYEQYF. The CDR3 DNA follows: TGTGCCAGGGGACTAGCGGGAGAATACGAGCAGTACTTC.

This rearrangement joins TRBV6-5 to TRBJ1-2; TRBD1 matches 10 bases. Germline values: CDR1 MNHEY, CDR2 SVGAGI. The CDR3 runs 13 residues. The V and J ends lost 4 bases and 8 bases, in that order; junction bases with no gene match: 4. CDR3 in amino acids: CASSSRTGGGYTF. CDR3 sequence (DNA): TGTGCCAGCAGTTCCAGGACAGGGGGAGGCTACACCTTC.

Points on this clone: Other DNA sequences in this specimen translate into the identical CDR3. The CDR3 region has the DNA TGTGCCAGCGGGGATATAGCCTACGAGCAGTACTTC. Protein product: CASGDIAYEQYF. The rearrangement joins TRBV7-2 to TRBJ2-7; no firm D call. This CDR3 contains 12 residues. The germline V gene has CDR1 SGHTA and CDR2 FQGNSA. V was pared by 8 bases and J by 2 bases, with 10 bases between.

J is TRBJ2-5 and V is TRBV7-2; no clear D. V lost 2 bases and J 12 bases, leaving 13 bases between the germline ends. CDR1 and CDR2 from the germline V gene are SGHTA and FQGNSA. The CDR3 is 12 amino acids. For the CDR3, the DNA is TGTGCCAGCAGCTTAAAGCAGGCCCCCGAGTACTTC. Its translation is CASSLKQAPEYF.

CDR3 coding DNA: TGCGCCAGCAGCCCCGGGCGGGGCAATGAGCAGTTCTTC. It encodes CASSPGRGNEQFF. The J gene is TRBJ2-1, the V gene TRBV5-1; weak D call: TRBD2 (6 bases). The CDR3 is made up of 13 amino acids. Trimming cost V 4 bases and J 6 bases, with 11 bases left between them. Germline V CDR1 and CDR2: SGHRS, YFSETQ.

V usage is TRBV5-1 and J usage is TRBJ2-4; TRBD1 agrees at 9 bases. This CDR3 comprises 16 residues. J gave up 1 base and V 4 bases, and 6 bases lay outside the gene matches. In germline, CDR1 is SGHRS, CDR2 YFSETQ. This CDR3 reads CASSPGTGSAKNIQYF. Here the CDR3 DNA reads TGCGCCAGCAGCCCAGGGACAGGGTCTGCCAAAAACATTCAGTACTTC.

J is TRBJ1-2 and V is TRBV11-2, with D maybe TRBD1 (5 bases). The CDR3 is made up of 15 amino acids. V was cut by 5 bases and J by 8 bases, with 21 bases left in between. CDR1 is SGHAT and CDR2 is FQNNGV in the germline V gene. CDR3 sequence reads: CASSRVVDRGKGYTF. The CDR3 DNA sequence: TGTGCCAGCAGCCGCGTTGTTGACAGAGGGAAGGGCTACACCTTC. Full variable domain (missing parts from reference TRBV11-2 and TRBJ1-2): EAGVAQSPRYKIIEKRQSVAFWCNPISGHATLYWYQQILGQGPKLLIQFQNNGVVDDSQLPKDRFSAERLKGVDSTLKIQPAKLEDSAVYLCASSRVVDRGKGYTFGSGTRLTVV.

The V gene is TRBV28, the J gene TRBJ1-5; TRBD1 matches at 7 bases. V lost 5 bases, J lost 2 bases, and 0 bases stayed unmatched. This CDR3 comprises 13 residues. CDR1 MDHEN and CDR2 SYDVKM come from the germline V gene. The CDR3 region has the DNA TGTGCCAGCAGTACAGGGGGCAATCAGCCCCAGCATTTT. Translated: CASSTGGNQPQHF.

V is TRBV5-1 and J is TRBJ1-3, with D tentatively TRBD1 (5 bases). Germline CDR1 is SGHRS and CDR2 is YFSETQ. The V end was cut by 0 bases, the J end by 0 bases, with 10 bases between. The CDR3 is 16 residues long. CDR3 residues: CASSLEPGGSGNTIYF. The DNA for the CDR3 is TGCGCCAGCAGCTTGGAGCCCGGGGGCTCTGGAAACACCATATATTTT. Filled out from reference TRBV5-1 and TRBJ1-3, the complete variable domain reads KAGVTQTPRYLIKTRGQQVTLSCSPISGHRSVSWYQQTPGQGLQFLFEYFSETQRNKGNFPGRFSGRQFSNSRSEMNVSTLELGDSALYLCASSLEPGGSGNTIYFGEGSWLTVV.

The chain uses TRBV20-1 and TRBJ2-5, with D possibly being TRBD1 or TRBD2 (5 bases each). Between the trimmed V and J ends, which lost 7 bases and 3 bases, there was a span of 6 bases. CDR3 length equals 10 residues. The germline V gene has CDR1 DFQATT and CDR2 SNEGSKA (reference sequence). The CDR3 sequence is CSVGEETQYF. The CDR3 DNA is TGCAGTGTGGGGGAAGAGACCCAGTACTTC.

The V gene is TRBV6-6, the J gene TRBJ2-7, with 8 nucleotides matching TRBD1. The CDR3 runs to 15 residues. Germline V CDR1 and CDR2: MNHNY, SVGAGI (reference sequence). Trimming cost V 0 bases and J 5 bases; bases outside gene matches: 6. The CDR3 coding sequence is TGTGCCAGCAGTTACTCCCTCAGGGGGCGCGACGAGCAGTACTTC. Translation: CASSYSLRGRDEQYF.

The V call is TRBV4-3, the J call TRBJ2-5, with 7 bases lining up with TRBD2. This CDR3 has 15 residues. Unmatched junction bases numbered 8, after V lost 3 bases and J lost 4 bases. Germline loops: CDR1 LGHNA, CDR2 YSLEER. Here the CDR3 reads CASSQNRLAAETQYF. The CDR3 nucleotides are TGCGCCAGCAGCCAGAACAGACTAGCAGCAGAGACCCAGTACTTC.

The rearrangement joins TRBV14 to TRBJ2-3, with 11 bases identical to TRBD2. Germline CDR1 SGHDN, CDR2 FVKESK. The CDR3 covers 15 residues. V lost 4 bases to trimming and J lost 3 bases; unmatched junction nucleotides: 3. The CDR3 spells CASSRSSGGTDTQYF. In nucleotides, the CDR3 is TGTGCCAGCAGCCGTTCTAGCGGGGGGACAGATACGCAGTATTTT.

J is TRBJ2-7 and V is TRBV6-5, with a possible D match to TRBD2 (6 bases). Per germline, CDR1 MNHEY and CDR2 SVGAGI. Trimming removed 0 bases at V and 3 bases at J, with 12 bases between. The CDR3 is made up of 15 amino acids. The CDR3: CASSYSAREDYEQYF. For the CDR3, the DNA is TGTGCCAGCAGTTACTCCGCTAGGGAGGACTACGAGCAGTACTTC.

This chain links TRBV9 with TRBJ2-2; D is undetermined. Germline CDR1 SGDLS, CDR2 YYNGEE. The CDR3 runs 13 residues. V was shortened by 3 bases and J by 2 bases, with 5 bases between the two germline ends. The CDR3 coding sequence is TGTGCCAGCAGCGCCTATAACACCGGGGAGCTGTTTTTT. Its translation is CASSAYNTGELFF.

V usage is TRBV29-1 and J usage is TRBJ1-3; 8 bases line up with TRBD1. The CDR3 is 16 amino acids. The germline gives CDR1 SQVTM, CDR2 ANQGSEA. Trimming cost V 0 bases and J 0 bases; bases outside gene matches: 4. DNA for the CDR3: TGCAGCGTTGAAGATGGGACAGGCCCCTCTGGAAACACCATATATTTT. This sequence encodes CSVEDGTGPSGNTIYF.

This CDR3 reads CATSRDRGGQPQHF. CDR3 DNA sequence: TGTGCCACCAGCAGAGATCGGGGAGGGCAGCCCCAGCATTTT. V is TRBV15 and J is TRBJ1-5; D gene uncertain. The CDR3 extends over 14 amino acids. From germline, CDR1 is LNHNV and CDR2 YYDKDF (reference sequence). The V and J ends lost 0 bases and 7 bases respectively, with 10 bases between them.